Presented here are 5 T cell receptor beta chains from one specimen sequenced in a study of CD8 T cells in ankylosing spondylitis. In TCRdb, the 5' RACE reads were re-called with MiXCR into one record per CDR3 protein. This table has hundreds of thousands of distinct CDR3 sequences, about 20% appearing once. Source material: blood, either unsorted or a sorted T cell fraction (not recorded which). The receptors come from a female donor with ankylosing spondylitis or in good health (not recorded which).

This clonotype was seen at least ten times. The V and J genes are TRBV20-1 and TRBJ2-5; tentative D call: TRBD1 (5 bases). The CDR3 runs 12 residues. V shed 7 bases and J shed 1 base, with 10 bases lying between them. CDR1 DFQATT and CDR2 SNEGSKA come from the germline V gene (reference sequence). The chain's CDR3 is CSGTGPQETQYF. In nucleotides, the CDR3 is TGCAGTGGTACAGGACCCCAAGAGACCCAGTACTTC.

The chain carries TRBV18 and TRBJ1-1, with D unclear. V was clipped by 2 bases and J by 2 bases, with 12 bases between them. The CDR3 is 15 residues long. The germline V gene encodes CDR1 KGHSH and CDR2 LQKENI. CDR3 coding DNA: TGTGCCAGCTCACCAGACGAGAAGAGAAACACTGAAGCTTTCTTT. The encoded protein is CASSPDEKRNTEAFF. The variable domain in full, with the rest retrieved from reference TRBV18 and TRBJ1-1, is NAGVMQNPRHLVRRRGQEARLRCSPMKGHSHVYWYRQLPEEGLKFMVYLQKENIIDESGMPKERFSAEFPKEGPSILRIQQVVRGDSAAYFCASSPDEKRNTEAFFGQGTRLTVV.

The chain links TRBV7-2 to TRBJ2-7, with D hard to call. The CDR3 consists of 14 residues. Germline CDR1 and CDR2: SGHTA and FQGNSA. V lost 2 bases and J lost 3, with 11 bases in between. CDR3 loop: CASSLYGRSYEQYF. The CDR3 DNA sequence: TGTGCCAGCAGCTTATATGGACGGAGCTACGAGCAGTACTTC.

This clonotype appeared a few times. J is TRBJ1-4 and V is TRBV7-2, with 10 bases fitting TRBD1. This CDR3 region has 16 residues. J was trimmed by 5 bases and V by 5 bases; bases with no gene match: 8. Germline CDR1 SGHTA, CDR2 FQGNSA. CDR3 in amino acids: CASSDKPGQGNEKLFF. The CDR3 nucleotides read TGTGCCAGCAGCGACAAACCGGGACAGGGGAATGAAAAACTGTTTTTT.

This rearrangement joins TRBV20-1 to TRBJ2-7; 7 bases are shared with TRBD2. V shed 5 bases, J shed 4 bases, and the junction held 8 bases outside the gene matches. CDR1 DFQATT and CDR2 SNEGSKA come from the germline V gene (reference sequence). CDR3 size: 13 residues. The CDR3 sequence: CSAGSGGRYEQYF. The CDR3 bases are TGCAGTGCTGGGTCCGGGGGGAGGTACGAGCAGTACTTC.